This T cell receptor (delta chain) emerged from a study of γδ T cells in repeated Plasmodium falciparum infection. Study in general: Age- and gender-matched Australian children served as comparison for malaria-exposed Malian children. Sampling occurred at baseline, pre-infection for selected infections, and 21 days post-infection.

Bulk repertoires came from Vgamma9/Vdelta2+ or Vdelta2-negative gammadelta T cells flow-sorted from PBMC. Ten or more counts support this clone. Its antigen is still unknown. TCRdb redid the clone calls on the multiplex PCR reads with CATT. Here the sample spans tens of thousands of delta-chain clones, 1.7% being singletons. Germline V gene lookup returns CDR1 TSWWSYY and CDR2 QGS. The CDR3 loop spans 18 amino acids. V was cut by 3 bases and J by 0 bases, with 20 bases left in between. Points from the study as a whole: Over time and infection, Vgamma9/Vdelta2+ repertoires remained highly stable and polyclonal. Vdelta2-negative gammadelta repertoires appeared less diverse and less shared in Malian than Australian children.

The receptor comes from a pool of human donors (malaria-infected and uninfected, not separated). Sequenced: gamma-delta T cells from blood. The V call is TRDV1, the J call TRDJ1; possibly TRDD2 for D (5 bases). The CDR3 DNA is TGTGCTCTTGGGGACCTCACTAACCTACTGCAGTACACCGATAAACTCATCTTT. This sequence encodes CALGDLTNLLQYTDKLIF.